The 29 T cell receptor beta chains presented below share a single source sample, sequenced in a study of T cells in Graves' hyperthyroidism and ophthalmopathy. RNA transcripts provided the source from which TCR beta CDR3 regions were amplified. Carried out on the TCR CDR3, a first-round RT-PCR used the HTBI primer set. TCRdb re-called the multiplex PCR reads through MiXCR, storing one row per CDR3 protein. The data show 35,000 to 40,000 distinct CDR3 sequences, approximately 50% seen once. The specimen was blood. Receptors were obtained from a woman between 45 and 65 years old with Graves' hyperthyroidism that later progressed to Graves' ophthalmopathy.

Ten or more counts support this clonotype. The rearrangement links TRBV28 to TRBJ2-7; 7 nucleotides match TRBD1. CDR1 is MDHEN, CDR2 SYDVKM, per germline. The CDR3 has 14 amino acids. V lost 6 bases, J lost 4 bases, and 9 bases stayed unmatched. CDR3 sequence (DNA): TGTGCCAGCAGCGGCGACAGGGTGGTTTACGAGCAGTACTTC. Translated, it gives CASSGDRVVYEQYF.

By sample share, this clonotype is medium-sized (0.01 to 0.1%). The chain links TRBV20-1 to TRBJ1-2; no firm D call. Trimming removed 1 base at V and 8 bases at J, with 11 bases between. This CDR3 is 12 amino acids long. Looked up from germline, CDR1 is DFQATT and CDR2 is SNEGSKA (reference sequence). CDR3 loop: CSARGVWGGYTF. The CDR3 coding sequence is TGCAGTGCTAGAGGAGTATGGGGAGGCTACACCTTC.

Ten or more counts support this clonotype. The chain links TRBV7-2 to TRBJ2-5; tentative D call: TRBD1 (6 bases). Germline V gene data show CDR1 as SGHTA and CDR2 as FQGNSA. This CDR3 has 13 residues. V was trimmed by 3 bases and J by 5 bases, leaving 10 bases between them. In nucleotides, the CDR3 is TGTGCCAGCAGCTTCAGGGGTGGGGAGACCCAGTACTTC. Its translation: CASSFRGGETQYF.

Turning to this clonotype: A single base separates this from a much larger clone, so it may be a read error. V and J are TRBV28 and TRBJ1-2; D not resolved. CDR3 length: 11 residues. The germline CDR1 and CDR2 sequences are MDHEN and SYDVKM. CDR3 region: CASTNYYGHTF. In DNA, the CDR3 is TGTGCCTCGACAAACTACTATGGCCACACCTTC.

The chain has TRBV7-6 and TRBJ2-7; 9 bases map to TRBD1. The CDR3 runs 14 residues. V lost 8 bases to trimming and J lost 1 base; unmatched junction nucleotides: 6. CDR1 and CDR2 (germline): SGHVS, FNYEAQ. CDR3 sequence reads: CASGVGTGSYEQYF. The CDR3 nucleotides read TGTGCCAGCGGAGTCGGGACAGGGTCCTACGAGCAGTACTTC.

In this sample, this clonotype turned up once. J is TRBJ2-1 and V is TRBV29-1; 9 positions agree with TRBD2. The V gene's germline CDR1 is SQVTM and CDR2 ANQGSEA. CDR3 length: 13 amino acids. J lost 9 bases, V lost 6 bases, and 9 bases had no gene match. The CDR3 region is CSVPPYSGGEQFF. CDR3 bases: TGCAGCGTCCCGCCTTATAGCGGGGGTGAGCAGTTCTTC.

This clonotype was observed many times. The J gene is TRBJ2-7, the V gene TRBV28, with 9 bases that match TRBD1. V lost 4 bases, J lost 3 bases, and 7 bases stayed unmatched. Germline V gene sequence: CDR1 MDHEN, CDR2 SYDVKM. The CDR3 spans 15 residues. For the CDR3, the DNA is TGTGCCAGCAGTTCCTCGGGGGACAGGGTCTACGAGCAGTACTTC. It specifies CASSSSGDRVYEQYF.

As to this clonotype: This could be a read error, since a much larger clone is one nucleotide away. This chain links TRBV27 with TRBJ1-5, with 9 bases fitting TRBD1. This CDR3 is built from 13 residues. CDR1 is MNHEY, CDR2 SMNVEV, per germline (reference sequence). Here the CDR3 DNA reads TGTGCCAGCAGAGGGACAGGGAGTCAGCCCCAGCGTTTT. Protein product: CASRGTGSQPQRF.

This clonotype rates as medium-sized. V gene TRBV20-1 combines with J gene TRBJ2-7, with D possibly matching TRBD1 (5 bases). The CDR3 length is 12 residues. Looked up from germline, CDR1 is DFQATT and CDR2 is SNEGSKA (reference sequence). The CDR3 DNA is TGCAGCGCTTCAGGGAACATCTACGAGCAGTACTTC. Its protein is CSASGNIYEQYF.

Only a few counts were recorded for this clonotype. This chain joins TRBV9 and TRBJ2-3; D is uncertain. Germline assignment: CDR1 SGDLS and CDR2 YYNGEE. Between the trimmed V and J ends, which lost 0 bases and 0 bases, there was a span of 2 bases. This CDR3 is built from 13 residues. The CDR3 nucleotides read TGTGCCAGCAGCGTAGCGAGCACAGATACGCAGTATTTT. Translated: CASSVASTDTQYF.

This clonotype came up many times. This chain joins TRBV24-1 and TRBJ1-5; D remains unclear. This CDR3 region has 15 residues. Germline V gene lookup returns CDR1 KGHDR and CDR2 SFDVKD. Trimming cost V 8 bases and J 4 bases, with 17 bases left between them. The DNA of the CDR3 is TGTGCCACCAATTTCTTTTTGGGATGGAATCAGCCCCAGCATTTT. Translating it yields CATNFFLGWNQPQHF.

In its sample, this clonotype was seen many times. The chain joins TRBV6-1 to TRBJ2-1; D not resolved. With 4 bases removed from V and 8 bases from J, the gap between germline ends came to 6 bases. Germline V gene lookup returns CDR1 MNHNS and CDR2 SASEGT. This CDR3 has 11 residues. The CDR3, as DNA: TGTGCCAGCAGTGTAAGGGATGAGCAGTTCTTC. This translates into CASSVRDEQFF.

Remarks on this clonotype: The CDR3 does not end in the conserved phenylalanine or tryptophan, so this is likely a read error. The DNA is left out, because the CDR3 cannot be placed on it with certainty; the CDR3 is given as TCRdb lists it. The chain carries TRBV24-1 and TRBJ1-3. Including both end residues, the CDR3 is 10 amino acids long. Looked up from germline, CDR1 is KGHDR and CDR2 is SFDVKD. CDR3 region: CATSDRDSFG.

This clonotype was counted many times. The chain has TRBV4-3 and TRBJ2-7, with 9 bases aligning to TRBD1. The V and J ends lost 1 base and 0 bases, in that order; junction bases with no gene match: 1. The CDR3 has 15 residues. Germline lookup yields CDR1 LGHNA and CDR2 YSLEER. CDR3 region: CASSQVGQGSYEQYF. CDR3 DNA sequence: TGCGCCAGCAGCCAAGTGGGACAGGGCTCCTACGAGCAGTACTTC.

J is TRBJ2-2 and V is TRBV5-6; D is perhaps TRBD1 (5 bases). V shed 0 bases and J shed 3 bases, with 12 bases lying between them. The CDR3 loop spans 16 amino acids. The germline gives CDR1 SGHDT, CDR2 YYEEEE. The DNA for the CDR3 is TGTGCCAGCAGCTTGGGAGCAGGGATTGACACCGGGGAGCTGTTTTTT. It yields the protein CASSLGAGIDTGELFF.

This clonotype appeared many times. The chain carries TRBV6-1 and TRBJ2-3, with D perhaps TRBD1 (6 bases). The CDR3 has 14 amino acids. Trimming removed 2 bases from V and 4 bases from J, with 10 bases in between. Germline lookup yields CDR1 MNHNS and CDR2 SASEGT. The CDR3 loop is CASSEWGRADTQYF. The CDR3, as DNA: TGTGCCAGCAGTGAATGGGGGCGGGCAGATACGCAGTATTTT.

The chain links TRBV7-9 to TRBJ1-2, with 9 bases lining up with TRBD1. V trimming: 5 bases; J trimming: 4 bases; junction bases outside the gene matches: 8. This CDR3 has 15 residues. Germline CDR1 SEHNR, CDR2 FQNEAQ (reference sequence). For the CDR3, the DNA is TGTGCCAGCAGCCCGGGACAGGGAGGTAGCTATGGCTACACCTTC. Protein product: CASSPGQGGSYGYTF.

This clonotype is deemed medium-sized. The gene calls are TRBV2 and TRBJ1-2; 8 bases agree with TRBD1. Germline CDR1 SNHLY, CDR2 FYNNEI. The CDR3 runs 15 residues. Trimming removed 2 bases from V and 5 bases from J; junction bases left unmatched: 7. The CDR3 region is CASSEQGAVKYGYTF. DNA for the CDR3: TGTGCCAGCAGTGAACAGGGGGCGGTAAAGTATGGCTACACCTTC.

This clonotype was seen many times. The genes are TRBV19 and TRBJ1-5, with D possibly matching TRBD1 (6 bases). This CDR3 comprises 14 residues. Germline V gives CDR1 LNHDA, CDR2 SQIVND (reference sequence). With 11 bases removed from V and 1 base from J, the gap between germline ends came to 15 bases. The DNA for the CDR3 is TGTGCCTCCACAGGGTGGGTCAGCAATCAGCCCCAGCATTTT. It translates to CASTGWVSNQPQHF.

The count of this clonotype is one. The junction and the germline gene differ at one end; a read error may be behind it. The rearrangement uses TRBV20-1 and TRBJ2-2, with D unresolved. CDR1 is DFQATT and CDR2 is SNEGSKA in the germline V gene (reference sequence). The CDR3 contains 16 residues. DNA of the CDR3: TGTAGTGTCAGACCAAACAAGAGATCGAACACCGGGGAGCTGTTTTTT. Translating it yields CSVRPNKRSNTGELFF.

The CDR3 DNA reads TGCAGTGCTAGGTTGTCGGGGGGCGAGGGTCCCCAGTACTTC. Translated: CSARLSGGEGPQYF. This chain links TRBV20-1 with TRBJ2-5, with D perhaps TRBD2 (7 bases). This CDR3 contains 14 residues. V lost 3 bases and J lost 9, with 20 bases in between. Germline V gene lookup returns CDR1 DFQATT and CDR2 SNEGSKA (reference sequence).

This clonotype has a count of ten or more. V gene TRBV2 combines with J gene TRBJ2-3; 10 positions agree with TRBD2. The CDR3 is 19 amino acids. Trimming cost V 2 bases and J 5 bases; bases outside gene matches: 16. CDR1 and CDR2 from the germline V gene are SNHLY and FYNNEI. CDR3 loop: CASSEWGASGRRVRDTQYF. Written as DNA, the CDR3 is TGTGCCAGCAGTGAATGGGGAGCTAGCGGGAGAAGGGTGAGAGATACGCAGTATTTT.

This clonotype occurred many times. The chain carries TRBV18 and TRBJ2-7, with 8 nucleotides matching TRBD1. The germline V gene encodes CDR1 KGHSH and CDR2 LQKENI. The ends lost 4 bases at V and 4 bases at J; junction bases unmatched: 3. The CDR3 is made up of 13 amino acids. CDR3 sequence reads: CASSLRQGYEQYF. In DNA, the CDR3 is TGTGCCAGCTCACTAAGACAGGGGTACGAGCAGTACTTC.

As concerns this clonotype: As the CDR3 is not closed by the conserved phenylalanine or tryptophan, this likely results from a read error. The chain recombines TRBV2 with TRBJ2-3; D is possibly TRBD1 or TRBD2 (6 bases each). Per germline, CDR1 SNHLY and CDR2 FYNNEI. The CDR3 covers 14 residues. CDR3 DNA sequence: TGTGCCGGCAGTGAATCCGGGGGCCCAGATACGCAGTATTTG. Protein product: CAGSESGGPDTQYL.

This rearrangement joins TRBV4-1 to TRBJ1-2; 7 positions match TRBD1. The V and J ends lost 4 bases and 2 bases, in that order; junction bases with no gene match: 7. The CDR3 contains 15 residues. Germline V gene lookup returns CDR1 MGHRA and CDR2 YSYEKL. CDR3 sequence (DNA): TGCGCCAGCAGCCCCGAGGGACAGTTCAACTATGGCTACACCTTC. It codes for CASSPEGQFNYGYTF.

This rearrangement joins TRBV5-1 to TRBJ1-6; unclear D gene. CDR1 SGHRS and CDR2 YFSETQ come from the germline V gene. The V gene lost 3 bases and the J gene lost 10 bases, with 14 bases spanning the gap. The CDR3 is made up of 14 amino acids. The CDR3 here is CASSSFAEGSPLHF. The CDR3 nucleotides are TGCGCCAGCAGCTCGTTCGCGGAGGGCTCACCCCTCCACTTT.

For this clonotype: A much larger clone is a single base away; this may be a read error. The gene calls are TRBV30 and TRBJ1-4; TRBD1 is a possible D gene (5 bases). V was clipped by 1 base and J by 10 bases, with 10 bases between them. This CDR3 region has 12 residues. CDR1 is GTSNPN and CDR2 is SVGIG in the germline V gene (reference sequence). The CDR3 bases are TGTGCCTGGAGTGGCGAAGGGGTAAAACTGTTTTTT. Protein: CAWSGEGVKLFF.

V usage is TRBV4-1 and J usage is TRBJ2-5; TRBD1 aligns across 9 bases. Germline CDR1 is MGHRA and CDR2 is YSYEKL. CDR3 length: 14 residues. Trimming cost V 5 bases and J 5 bases; bases outside gene matches: 6. Here the CDR3 DNA reads TGCGCCAGCAGCTCCGGACAGGGGCGCGAGACCCAGTACTTC. Protein sequence: CASSSGQGRETQYF.

This clonotype came up many times. The chain recombines TRBV7-8 with TRBJ2-2, with D maybe TRBD2 (7 bases). The germline V gene encodes CDR1 SGHVS and CDR2 FQNEAQ. The CDR3 has 15 amino acids. The V end lost 3 bases, the J end lost 4 bases, and 12 bases lay between the germline ends. CDR3 amino acids: CASSLGGGGTGELFF. In nucleotides, the CDR3 is TGTGCCAGCAGCTTGGGCGGGGGCGGCACCGGGGAGCTGTTTTTT.